This TCR beta chain was documented in a study of T cell repertoires and HLA-DP antigens. In the study overall: Transduced HeLa cells presented HLA-DP to CD4+ T cells.

The CDR3 totals 14 residues. The junction had 2 bases not matched to a gene; V was cut back by 3 bases and J by 4 bases. The germline V gene has CDR1 MRHNA and CDR2 SNTAGT. As for this clone: Its antigen remains unknown.

The protocol was immunoSEQ multiplex PCR, while the TCRdb copy is restricted to in-frame clones and leaves out a portion. This table has about 89,000 clones, about 89% appearing once. Negative selection yielded untouched CD4+ T cells of average about 98% purity. Broader study findings: Previously undetected clones averaged approximately 34% and 48% against the two alleles respectively.

This clonotype was sampled from a man aged 50-60 years in good health and CMV-seronegative. The material sequenced was CD4+ T cells from PBMCs. The chain combines TRBV6-4 with TRBJ2-3; 9 bases are shared with TRBD2. The CDR3 bases are TGTGCCAGCAGTGAGCGGGGGGGCCCAGATACGCAGTATTTT. Residues: CASSERGGPDTQYF.